This T cell receptor (beta chain) was identified during a study of T cells in Graves' hyperthyroidism and ophthalmopathy. V lost 0 bases and J lost 3, with 9 bases in between. CDR1 is SGHRS and CDR2 is YFSETQ in the germline V gene. The CDR3 extends over 14 amino acids. Amplified TCR beta CDR3 regions came from RNA transcripts. Initially, a first-round RT-PCR of the TCR CDR3 employed the HTBI primer set. Each CDR3 protein is one row after TCRdb ran MiXCR on the multiplex PCR reads. The sample has some 440,000 distinct CDR3 sequences, around a sixth seen once. Source material for PBMCs was 10 ml fresh peripheral blood. Whole-study findings and limits: Blood samples included most of the expanded thyroid clonotypes exceeding 0.001.

This clonotype was observed many times. Its antigen is unidentified. This receptor was obtained from a woman aged 18-30 years with Graves' hyperthyroidism. The sequencing sample was made of blood. V is TRBV5-1 and J is TRBJ1-1, with no clear D. The CDR3 region is CASSLDSPDTEAFF. CDR3 DNA sequence: TGCGCCAGCAGCTTGGATTCCCCGGACACTGAAGCTTTCTTT.